This T cell receptor (beta chain) was sequenced in a study of blood T cell repertoires in COVID-19 (TCRdb year 2020). About the full investigation: The collaborator samples originated in the United States, Italy and Spain and spanned the acute and convalescent phases of COVID-19. The prospective study material was composed of cDNA or gDNA derived from T cells, B-cell-depleted T cells, or PBMCs. The dataset comprised deeply sampled blood TCRbeta repertoires from subjects exposed to, actively infected with, or recovered from COVID-19. The repertoires were released in a freely available public database intended as a resource for research on the immune response to SARS-CoV-2. Samples were obtained from the ongoing ImmuneRACE study (first 160 participants) and from 1,254 subjects provided by 6 global collaborators. Nearly every sample came with metadata listing a de-identified subject ID, COVID-19 status, age in years and sex. Where available, HLA class I and class II types were taken from metadata supplied by the sample provider and were not determined by assay-based typing.

The collaborating institutions used their own protocols to collect whole blood in K2EDTA tubes. For TCRbeta analysis, collaborators shipped samples as frozen whole blood, isolated PBMCs, or DNA extracted from either of those sample types. V trim: 0 bases; J trim: 1 base; unmatched bases: 5. Taken from the germline V gene, the CDR1 and CDR2 loops are SGHTA and FQGTGA. The CDR3 contains 16 residues, cysteine and phenylalanine counted. The sequence is cut down to CDR3 DNA, 48 bases in frame from base 1. Study-wide findings and limitations: The amount of clinical and demographic metadata varied by source and participant and was provided uncurated.

As regards this clone: The specificity of this receptor is unknown. No base quality information exists; no much larger clone differs at one position.

The immunoSEQ Assay, a bias-controlled multiplex PCR, was used to amplify TCRbeta CDR3 regions from genomic DNA. The source study handled its data this way. The number of nucleated cells in each sample was estimated by amplification of reference gene primers within the assay. To quantify the absolute abundance of each unique TCRbeta CDR3 rearrangement, sequence reads were collapsed and filtered. Productive Simpson clonality was computed per sample as the square root of Simpson's diversity index over productive rearrangements. TCRdb obtained this table from immuneACCESS and retained in-frame rearrangements with V and J assigned. These tables miss some clones; where compared with another copy, unresolved V genes account for less than half of the shortfall, and the remainder is unexplained. The DNA gave D and trimming, while V, J and clone size come from that table. This sample holds 75,000 to 80,000 clones; around 91% were observed only once. The top ten clonotypes cover around 5.4% of the sample.

The chain links TRBV7-3 with TRBJ2-5; 7 bases in the junction line up with TRBD1. Sequencing input: peripheral blood. The source of this sequence is a human donor in a cohort sampled during active COVID-19. This receptor has the CDR3 CASSLTPGTAQETQYF. The DNA sequence is TGTGCCAGCAGCTTAACGCCTGGGACAGCCCAAGAGACCCAGTACTTC.